This T cell receptor beta chain derives from a study of cytomegalovirus exposure and HLA in healthy donors. Study outcomes and limitations: According to a subsequent analysis, TCR clusters identified in the first cohort showed a tendency to co-occur across the approximately 120 validation repertoires.

Donors came from a validation cohort of approximately 110 subjects, distinct from the first 666-subject cohort. CDR3 length equals 16 residues. V was cut by 5 bases and J by 4 bases, with 18 bases left in between. CDR1 is SEHNR, CDR2 FQNEAQ, per germline (reference sequence). Method: immunoSEQ multiplex PCR; TCRdb's copy keeps in-frame clones and lacks some. Among some 69,000 clones listed, over 90% were seen once. On this clone itself: As yet, its antigen is unknown.

The TCR comes from a woman aged 18-29 years in good health and CMV-seropositive. The V and J genes are TRBV7-9 and TRBJ2-1; TRBD2 is a possible D gene (7 bases). The sample taken for sequencing was PBMCs. CDR3 amino acids: CASSPGGGHGYNEQFF. CDR3 bases: TGTGCCAGCAGCCCTGGGGGGGGACACGGGTACAATGAGCAGTTCTTC.